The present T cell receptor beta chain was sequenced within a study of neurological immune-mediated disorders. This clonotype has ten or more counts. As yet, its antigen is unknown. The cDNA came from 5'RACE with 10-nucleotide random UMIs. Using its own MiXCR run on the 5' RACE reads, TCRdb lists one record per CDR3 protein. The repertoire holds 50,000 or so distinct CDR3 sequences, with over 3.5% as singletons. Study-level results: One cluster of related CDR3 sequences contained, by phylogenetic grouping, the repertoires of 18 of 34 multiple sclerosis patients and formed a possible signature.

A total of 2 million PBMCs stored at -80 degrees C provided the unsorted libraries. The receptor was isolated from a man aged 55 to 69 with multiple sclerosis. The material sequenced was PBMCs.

The CDR3 DNA is TGCGCCAGCTCCCCTTACGGAAACACCATATATTTT. The encoded protein is CASSPYGNTIYF. This rearrangement joins TRBV5-1 to TRBJ1-3; D ambiguous. The V gene lost 7 bases and the J gene lost 4 bases, with 9 bases spanning the gap. The CDR3 totals 12 residues. The germline gives CDR1 SGHRS, CDR2 YFSETQ.